The 32 T cell receptor beta chains below were found in one sample sequenced in a study of blood T cell repertoires in COVID-19. Produced via immunoSEQ multiplex PCR; TCRdb's table is partial and in-frame only. This sample yields tens of thousands of clones, of which about 80% are seen a single time; about 25% belongs to the top ten. The sample consisted of peripheral blood. Receptor source: a man aged 55-75 years with active or convalescent COVID-19.

The sample holds one count of this clone. The rearrangement links TRBV30 to TRBJ1-2; a possible D gene is TRBD1 (5 bases). Trimming removed 6 bases at V and 3 bases at J, with 8 bases between. The length of the CDR3 is 11 residues. In germline, CDR1 is GTSNPN, CDR2 SVGIG (reference sequence). CDR3 sequence reads: CACPGYYGYTF. The CDR3 bases are TGTGCCTGTCCAGGGTACTATGGCTACACCTTC.

The J gene is TRBJ1-4, the V gene TRBV3-1 (or the pseudogene TRBV3-2); the D gene is possibly TRBD1 (5 bases). V gave up 4 bases and J gave up 11 bases, with 17 bases separating them. This CDR3 has 14 residues. Germline lookup yields CDR1 LGHDT and CDR2 YNNKEL (reference sequence). In DNA, the CDR3 is TGTGCCAGCAGCCGGATCTCAGCAGGGTGGAAACTGTTTTTT. Translation gives CASSRISAGWKLFF.

The chain links TRBV23-1 to TRBJ2-1; 7 nucleotides match TRBD1. TRBV23-1 is treated as an ORF (open reading frame) with a function not yet certain. The length of the CDR3 is 21 residues. The V and J ends lost 8 bases and 0 bases, in that order; junction bases with no gene match: 25. CDR3 sequence reads: CASGACTGVFAFSLSYNEQFF. DNA for the CDR3: TGCGCCAGCGGAGCCTGCACAGGGGTCTTCGCCTTCTCGCTCTCCTACAATGAGCAGTTCTTC.

V and J are TRBV5-1 and TRBJ2-1; D gene uncertain. Germline V gene data show CDR1 as SGHRS and CDR2 as YFSETQ. The V gene lost 0 bases and the J gene lost 6 bases, with 10 bases spanning the gap. The CDR3 is made up of 14 amino acids. Here the CDR3 reads CASSLGSVVNEQFF. CDR3 DNA: TGCGCCAGCAGCTTGGGTTCGGTGGTCAATGAGCAGTTCTTC.

This chain uses TRBV6-5 with TRBJ2-1; TRBD1 might be the D (5 bases). Germline V gene data show CDR1 as MNHEY and CDR2 as SVGAGI. This CDR3 is 14 amino acids long. Trimming took off 5 bases at V and 6 bases at J, with 14 bases between the two ends. CDR3 DNA: TGTGCCAGCAGTACGCAGGACAAGCCCAATGAGCAGTTCTTC. Its protein is CASSTQDKPNEQFF.

This sequence joins TRBV9 and TRBJ1-1, with D possibly TRBD1 on 5 matching bases. The CDR3 has 14 amino acids. Trimming pared 0 bases from V and 3 bases from J, leaving 9 bases between. Looked up from germline, CDR1 is SGDLS and CDR2 is YYNGEE. The CDR3 DNA sequence: TGTGCCAGCAGCGTAGGAACAGGCCACACTGAAGCTTTCTTT. It yields the protein CASSVGTGHTEAFF. The full variable domain, in which reference TRBV9 and TRBJ1-1 provide the parts outside the CDR3, is DSGVTQTPKHLITATGQRVTLRCSPRSGDLSVYWYQQSLDQGLQFLIQYYNGEERAKGNILERFSAQQFPDLHSELNLSSLELGDSALYFCASSVGTGHTEAFFGQGTRLTVV.

V gene TRBV6-5 combines with J gene TRBJ2-5; D possibly corresponds to TRBD2 (6 bases). Deletions cut 3 bases from V and 4 bases from J, with 12 bases between. This CDR3 region has 14 residues. The germline V gene encodes CDR1 MNHEY and CDR2 SVGAGI. The CDR3 is CASSYERAAETQYF. Written as DNA, the CDR3 is TGTGCCAGCAGTTATGAGCGGGCAGCAGAGACCCAGTACTTC.

This clone was seen only once. V gene TRBV3-1 (or the pseudogene TRBV3-2) combines with J gene TRBJ1-3; D unclear. Trimming took off 10 bases at V and 2 bases at J, with 9 bases between the two ends. Germline CDR1 reads LGHDT; CDR2 reads YNNKEL (reference sequence). This CDR3 spans 12 amino acids. The CDR3 loop reads CATSRAGNTIYF. The CDR3 DNA sequence: TGTGCCACGAGTAGAGCTGGAAACACCATATATTTT.

The chain couples TRBV9 to TRBJ2-7; TRBD2 matches at 8 bases. CDR3 length equals 16 residues. The germline gives CDR1 SGDLS, CDR2 YYNGEE. V lost 0 bases, J lost 1 base, and 6 bases stayed unmatched. The CDR3: CASSVGGAGDSYEQYF. Here the CDR3 DNA reads TGTGCCAGCAGCGTAGGGGGAGCGGGGGATTCCTACGAGCAGTACTTC.

The chain recombines TRBV27 with TRBJ1-6; a weak D match, TRBD1 (5 bases). Germline lookup yields CDR1 MNHEY and CDR2 SMNVEV (reference sequence). V lost 2 bases and J lost 10, with 18 bases in between. This CDR3 is built from 16 residues. As DNA, the CDR3 is TGTGCCAGCAGTTTAAAAGGGCAGGGTGCCCCCTCACCCCTCCACTTT. Its translation: CASSLKGQGAPSPLHF.

This chain links TRBV6-2 or TRBV6-3 with TRBJ1-1; 7 bases agree with TRBD1. V gave up 5 bases and J gave up 4 bases; unmatched junction bases: 7. The CDR3 extends over 14 amino acids. The germline V gene has CDR1 MNHEY and CDR2 SVGEGT. The CDR3 spells CASSPGQSFTEAFF. In DNA, the CDR3 is TGTGCCAGCAGTCCGGGACAGTCTTTCACTGAAGCTTTCTTT.

This clone was observed a handful of times. The rearrangement joins TRBV28 to TRBJ2-1, with 9 bases fitting TRBD2. This CDR3 comprises 19 residues. With V trimmed by 5 bases and J by 0 bases, 14 bases remained unmatched. Germline V gives CDR1 MDHEN, CDR2 SYDVKM. The CDR3 loop is CASSPVVAGATSSYNEQFF. CDR3 DNA: TGTGCCAGCAGTCCAGTTGTAGCGGGGGCAACAAGCTCCTACAATGAGCAGTTCTTC.

In its sample, this clone was seen a few times. This chain uses TRBV7-9 with TRBJ2-7, with 11 positions matching TRBD2. The germline V gene encodes CDR1 SEHNR and CDR2 FQNEAQ (reference sequence). Germline trimming cut 0 bases from V and 3 bases from J; bases unmatched to any gene: 4. This CDR3 is built from 16 residues. CDR3 loop: CASSLALAGGYYEQYF. The CDR3 region has the DNA TGTGCCAGCAGCTTAGCGTTAGCGGGGGGGTACTACGAGCAGTACTTC.

Of note for this clone: This sample also contains other DNA sequences that code for the same CDR3. The chain joins TRBV7-2 to TRBJ2-7; 8 nucleotides match TRBD2. Per the germline V gene, CDR1 is SGHTA and CDR2 is FQGNSA. The CDR3 is made up of 14 amino acids. The J segment lost 4 bases and the V segment lost 1 base, leaving 3 bases of the junction unmatched. The DNA for the CDR3 is TGTGCCAGCAGCTTAGTCGGGGGGGCTTACGAGCAGTACTTC. It is translated as CASSLVGGAYEQYF.

This clone appeared a few times. The rearrangement uses TRBV4-2 and TRBJ2-2; TRBD1 is a possible D gene (7 bases). This CDR3 is 16 amino acids long. From germline, CDR1 is LGHNA and CDR2 YNFKEQ. Trimming removed 2 bases from V and 4 bases from J, with 14 bases in between. The CDR3: CASSQFAGQSTGELFF. DNA for the CDR3: TGTGCCAGCAGCCAATTTGCGGGACAGTCCACCGGGGAGCTGTTTTTT.

The chain carries TRBV4-1 and TRBJ2-3; 9 bases are a match to TRBD2. CDR3 length: 16 amino acids. Germline-derived CDR1 and CDR2 are MGHRA and YSYEKL. V shed 3 bases and J 3 bases; nucleotides not matched to a gene: 7. This chain's CDR3 is CASSHSLAGKTDTQYF. CDR3 coding DNA: TGCGCCAGCAGCCATTCCCTAGCGGGGAAGACAGATACGCAGTATTTT.

This clone was detected only once. The chain employs TRBV5-5 and TRBJ1-1; 8 bases are shared with TRBD1. Germline V gene lookup returns CDR1 SGHKS and CDR2 YYEKEE (reference sequence). Germline trimming cut 4 bases from V and 12 bases from J; bases unmatched to any gene: 14. The CDR3 extends over 14 amino acids. For the CDR3, the DNA is TGTGCCAGCAGCCCTTCTGGACAGGGAACTATGTCTTTCTTT. The encoded protein is CASSPSGQGTMSFF.

The genes are TRBV2 and TRBJ1-6, with 9 bases aligning to TRBD1. The CDR3 loop spans 13 amino acids. Germline V gene data show CDR1 as SNHLY and CDR2 as FYNNEI. Trimming at V came to 6 bases and at J to 11 bases, leaving 5 bases not matched to a gene. The CDR3 bases are TGTGCCAGCAGGGGACAGGGATCGCCACCCCTCCACTTT. This codes for CASRGQGSPPLHF.

The chain carries TRBV5-1 and TRBJ2-2; 9 nucleotides match TRBD1. Per the germline V gene, CDR1 is SGHRS and CDR2 is YFSETQ. The ends lost 4 bases at V and 0 bases at J; junction bases unmatched: 4. This CDR3 comprises 16 residues. The CDR3 region is CASSRGQGSNTGELFF. In DNA form, the CDR3 reads TGCGCCAGCAGCAGGGGACAGGGCTCGAACACCGGGGAGCTGTTTTTT.

The rearrangement joins TRBV4-1 to TRBJ1-3, with D unclear. Germline V lookup: CDR1 MGHRA, CDR2 YSYEKL. CDR3 length: 16 amino acids. V was trimmed by 4 bases and J by 0 bases, leaving 13 bases between them. CDR3 region: CASSPIPLSSGNTIYF. The DNA for the CDR3 is TGCGCCAGCAGCCCTATCCCCTTGAGCTCTGGAAACACCATATATTTT.

The rearrangement links TRBV6-2 or TRBV6-3 to TRBJ1-2, with a weak D call TRBD1 (5 bases). This CDR3 region has 15 residues. The V and J ends lost 6 bases and 7 bases respectively, with 21 bases between them. The germline gives CDR1 MNHEY, CDR2 SVGEGT. The CDR3 DNA follows: TGTGCCAGCAGACCTCGACAGTACCAGACTAGTGGCTACACCTTC. Residues: CASRPRQYQTSGYTF.

The sample holds one count of this clone. The rearrangement uses TRBV24-1 and TRBJ1-2; TRBD1 aligns across 12 bases. V dropped 7 bases and J dropped 3; count of bases not matched to a gene: 2. The CDR3 is made up of 14 amino acids. Germline CDR1 and CDR2: KGHDR and SFDVKD. CDR3 sequence reads: CATRGTGGDYGYTF. DNA of the CDR3: TGTGCCACCAGGGGGACAGGGGGCGACTATGGCTACACCTTC.

V gene TRBV6-1 combines with J gene TRBJ2-7, with D tentatively TRBD1 (5 bases). Trimming cost V 3 bases and J 6 bases, with 15 bases left between them. CDR3 length: 14 residues. CDR1 and CDR2 from the germline V gene are MNHNS and SASEGT. CDR3 sequence (DNA): TGTGCCAGCAGTGAGCGCCAAGGGGCAGGCGAGCAGTACTTC. It codes for CASSERQGAGEQYF.

The V gene is TRBV16, the J gene TRBJ1-5, with D unclear. The CDR3 totals 13 residues. V lost 0 bases to trimming and J lost 10 bases, with 10 bases between them. Germline-derived CDR1 and CDR2 are KGHSY and FQNENV. CDR3 DNA sequence: TGTGCCAGCAGCCAATCAAACAGCACACCCCAGCATTTT. It is translated as CASSQSNSTPQHF.

This clone was counted only a few times. The V gene is TRBV27, the J gene TRBJ1-5; D is perhaps TRBD1 (6 bases). Germline CDR1 and CDR2: MNHEY and SMNVEV (reference sequence). The germline V and J ends were trimmed by 6 bases and 4 bases, with 16 bases remaining between them. There are 15 residues in the CDR3. The CDR3: CASSQIQGRNQPQHF. The CDR3 region has the DNA TGTGCCAGCAGCCAGATACAGGGTAGGAATCAGCCCCAGCATTTT.

The J gene is TRBJ1-2, the V gene TRBV3-1 (or the pseudogene TRBV3-2), with 8 positions matching TRBD1. Trimming cost V 4 bases and J 5 bases; bases outside gene matches: 3. CDR3 length: 13 amino acids. Germline V gene sequence: CDR1 LGHDT, CDR2 YNNKEL (reference sequence). This CDR3 is CASSPGQGYGYTF. CDR3 nucleotides: TGTGCCAGCAGCCCAGGACAGGGTTATGGCTACACCTTC.

This clone was counted a single time. The rearrangement links TRBV9 to TRBJ2-3, with a tentative D call TRBD2 (6 bases). This CDR3 has 17 amino acids. Trimming stripped 0 bases from V and 4 bases from J, with 18 bases between. The germline V gene encodes CDR1 SGDLS and CDR2 YYNGEE. The CDR3 here is CASSVGQLRLAPDTQYF. The CDR3 nucleotides read TGTGCCAGCAGCGTAGGACAGCTCAGGCTAGCGCCAGATACGCAGTATTTT. The whole variable domain, filled in from reference TRBV9 and TRBJ2-3, reads DSGVTQTPKHLITATGQRVTLRCSPRSGDLSVYWYQQSLDQGLQFLIQYYNGEERAKGNILERFSAQQFPDLHSELNLSSLELGDSALYFCASSVGQLRLAPDTQYFGPGTRLTVL.

This rearrangement joins TRBV3-1 (or the pseudogene TRBV3-2) to TRBJ2-7, with D perhaps TRBD1 (6 bases). This CDR3 spans 13 amino acids. Germline V gene data show CDR1 as LGHDT and CDR2 as YNNKEL (reference sequence). Trimming removed 8 bases at V and 6 bases at J, with 17 bases between. DNA of the CDR3: TGTGCCAGCTTTAACAGGGAAGGGGGCGAGCAGTACTTC. This codes for CASFNREGGEQYF.

The V call is TRBV4-1, the J call TRBJ2-7; weak D call: TRBD2 (5 bases). Germline lookup yields CDR1 MGHRA and CDR2 YSYEKL. V shed 3 bases and J shed 0 bases, with 15 bases lying between them. The CDR3 runs to 16 residues. The CDR3: CASSQEGSGSSYEQYF. CDR3 DNA sequence: TGCGCCAGCAGCCAGGAAGGAAGCGGAAGCTCCTACGAGCAGTACTTC.

The rearrangement uses TRBV5-1 and TRBJ2-1; 13 positions agree with TRBD2. This CDR3 spans 15 amino acids. With V trimmed by 7 bases and J by 7 bases, 8 bases remained unmatched. Germline CDR1 reads SGHRS; CDR2 reads YFSETQ. The CDR3 coding sequence is TGCGCCAGCGGCATCGGGACTAGCGGGACTAATGAGCAGTTCTTC. It codes for CASGIGTSGTNEQFF.

The chain uses TRBV7-9 and TRBJ1-2; TRBD1 aligns across 8 bases. The V gene end was trimmed by 5 bases and the J gene end by 2 bases; junction bases not matched to a gene: 7. The CDR3 contains 15 residues. From germline, CDR1 is SEHNR and CDR2 FQNEAQ (reference sequence). CDR3 amino acids: CASSITGGGNYGYTF. The CDR3 region has the DNA TGTGCCAGCAGCATCACAGGGGGAGGGAACTATGGCTACACCTTC.

The gene calls are TRBV6-1 and TRBJ1-1; maybe TRBD1 (5 bases). Germline assignment: CDR1 MNHNS and CDR2 SASEGT. With 2 bases removed from V and 0 bases from J, the gap between germline ends came to 13 bases. The CDR3 runs 16 residues. CDR3 in amino acids: CASSELLGALNTEAFF. CDR3 coding DNA: TGTGCCAGCAGTGAACTTCTAGGGGCTCTGAACACTGAAGCTTTCTTT.